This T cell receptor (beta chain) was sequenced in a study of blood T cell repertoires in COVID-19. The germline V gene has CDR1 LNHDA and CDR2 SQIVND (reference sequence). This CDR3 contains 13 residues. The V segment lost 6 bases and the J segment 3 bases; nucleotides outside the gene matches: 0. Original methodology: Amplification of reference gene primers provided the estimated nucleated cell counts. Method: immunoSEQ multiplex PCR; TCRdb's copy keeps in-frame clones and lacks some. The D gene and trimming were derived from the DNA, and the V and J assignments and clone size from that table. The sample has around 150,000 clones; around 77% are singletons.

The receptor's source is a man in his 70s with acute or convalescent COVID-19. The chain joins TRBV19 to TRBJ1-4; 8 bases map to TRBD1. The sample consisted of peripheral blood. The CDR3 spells CASRTGANEKLFF. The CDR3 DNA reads TGTGCCAGTAGGACAGGGGCTAATGAAAAACTGTTTTTT. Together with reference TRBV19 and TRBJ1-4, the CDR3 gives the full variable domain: DGGITQSPKYLFRKEGQNVTLSCEQNLNHDAMYWYRQDPGQGLRLIYYSQIVNDFQKGDIAEGYSVSREKKESFPLTVTSAQKNPTAFYLCASRTGANEKLFFGSGTQLSVL.